Listed below are T cell receptor beta chains from one sample, sequenced in a study of blood T cell repertoires in COVID-19. Clones were read by immunoSEQ multiplex PCR, and TCRdb kept only the in-frame ones, dropping some. Among 400,000 or so clones listed, 70% to 90% were seen once. Sequenced: PBMCs or T cells enriched from blood (not recorded which). Every receptor here comes from a woman aged 40-49 years with acute COVID-19. Each CDR3 is given with its conserved first and last residue. The order of the fields is D gene, clone size, V gene, J gene, CDR3 DNA, CDR3 protein. The D gene is left open where the match is weak. Some rows have no size entry. The others give once, few or many, or a class for an expanded clone.

.	.	TRBV5-1	TRBJ1-3	TGCGCCAGCAGCTCAACTTGGGGAAACACCATATATTTT	CASSSTWGNTIYF
.	.	TRBV29-1	TRBJ1-2	TGCAGCGTGTTGGCCTTTAACTATGGCTACACCTTC	CSVLAFNYGYTF
TRBD1	.	TRBV4-1	TRBJ2-7	TGCGCCAGCAGCCAACTACAGGGGCGTTGGTACGAGCAGTACTTC	CASSQLQGRWYEQYF
TRBD2	.	TRBV5-1	TRBJ2-2	TGCGCCAGCAGCTTGGCCCCTAGCGGGGACACCGGGGAGCTGTTTTTT	CASSLAPSGDTGELFF
.	.	TRBV5-1	TRBJ1-4	TGCGCCAGCAGCTACGACAGTAATGAAAAACTGTTTTTT	CASSYDSNEKLFF
.	.	TRBV9	TRBJ1-4	TGTGCCAGCAGCCCCCGGGATACCTCTAATGAAAAACTGTTTTTT	CASSPRDTSNEKLFF
.	.	TRBV10-3	TRBJ1-3	TGTGCCATCAGCCCCACAACCAACTCTGGAAACACCATATATTTT	CAISPTTNSGNTIYF
TRBD1	once	TRBV2	TRBJ1-1	TGTGCCAGACGCAATACAGGGGGCGGTGAAGCTTTCTTT	CARRNTGGGEAFF
TRBD1	.	TRBV5-1	TRBJ2-7	TGCGCCAGCAGCTTGTCCGTGGGGACAGGGTCCCGGGAGCAGTACTTC	CASSLSVGTGSREQYF
TRBD2	once	TRBV5-4	TRBJ2-3	TGTGCCAGCAGCTTGGCCACTAGCGGTTACACAGATACGCAGTATTTT	CASSLATSGYTDTQYF
.	.	TRBV11-2	TRBJ2-2	TGTGCCAGCAGCTTAGGGGCCGCAGGGGAGCTGTTTTTT	CASSLGAAGELFF
.	.	TRBV30	TRBJ2-6	TGTGCCTGGAGTGTATTTAGGGGCTCTGGGGCCAACGTCCTGACTTTC	CAWSVFRGSGANVLTF
TRBD1	.	TRBV12-5	TRBJ1-3	TGTGCTAGTGGTTTGCCGGACCGGACAGGGCCTGGAAACACCATATATTTT	CASGLPDRTGPGNTIYF
.	.	TRBV20-1	TRBJ1-4	TGCAGTGCTAGTCTACAGGGATATGAAAAACTGTTTTTT	CSASLQGYEKLFF
TRBD2	few	TRBV7-2	TRBJ2-3	TGTGCCAGCAGCCCGTATACTAGCGGGGCTACAGATACGCAGTATTTT	CASSPYTSGATDTQYF
.	.	TRBV9	TRBJ2-6	TGTGCCAGCAGCGACGTGGCCGGGGCCAACGTCCTGACTTTC	CASSDVAGANVLTF
.	.	TRBV9	TRBJ1-2	TGTGCCAGCAGCGTAGATCCCCTATTCGATGGCTACACCTTC	CASSVDPLFDGYTF
TRBD1	.	TRBV30	TRBJ1-5	TGTGCCTGGTCACGTGGACAGGGCAGCAATCAGCCCCAGCATTTT	CAWSRGQGSNQPQHF
.	.	TRBV28	TRBJ1-2	TGTGCCAGCGAAAGGATTCAGGGGTTGGCAGGCTACACCTTC	CASERIQGLAGYTF
.	.	TRBV5-1	TRBJ1-4	TGCGCCAGCAGCTTGTTACCTAGAGGCAATGAAAAACTGTTTTTT	CASSLLPRGNEKLFF
TRBD2	.	TRBV10-2	TRBJ2-5	TGCGCCAGCAGCCGTCTAGACTCTAGCGGGGAGACCCAGTACTTC	CASSRLDSSGETQYF
TRBD1	.	TRBV24-1	TRBJ2-6	TGTGCCACCAGTGATCAAACTAGGGGGCCCTCTGGGGCCAACGTCCTGACTTTC	CATSDQTRGPSGANVLTF